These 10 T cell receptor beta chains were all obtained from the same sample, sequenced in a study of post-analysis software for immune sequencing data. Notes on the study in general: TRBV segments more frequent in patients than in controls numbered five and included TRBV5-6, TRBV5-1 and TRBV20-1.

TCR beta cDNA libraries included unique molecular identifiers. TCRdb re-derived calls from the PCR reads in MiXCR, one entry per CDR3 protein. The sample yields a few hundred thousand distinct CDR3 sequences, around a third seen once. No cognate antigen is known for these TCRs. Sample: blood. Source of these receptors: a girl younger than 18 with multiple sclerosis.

The CDR3 region has the DNA TGCAGTGCTATCGAAAACAGCCAAGAGACCCAGTACTTC. This encodes CSAIENSQETQYF. The rearrangement uses TRBV20-1 and TRBJ2-5; D is unresolved. Trimming stripped 4 bases from V and 1 base from J, with 10 bases between. This CDR3 spans 13 amino acids. Germline CDR1 DFQATT, CDR2 SNEGSKA (reference sequence).

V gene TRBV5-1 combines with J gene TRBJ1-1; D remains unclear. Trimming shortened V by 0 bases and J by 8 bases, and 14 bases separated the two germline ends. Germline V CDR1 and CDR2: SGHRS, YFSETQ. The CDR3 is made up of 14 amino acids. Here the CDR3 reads CASSLVPTAREAFF. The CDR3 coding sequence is TGCGCCAGCAGCTTGGTTCCCACGGCCCGAGAAGCTTTCTTT. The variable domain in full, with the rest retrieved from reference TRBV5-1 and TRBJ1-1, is KAGVTQTPRYLIKTRGQQVTLSCSPISGHRSVSWYQQTPGQGLQFLFEYFSETQRNKGNFPGRFSGRQFSNSRSEMNVSTLELGDSALYLCASSLVPTAREAFFGQGTRLTVV.

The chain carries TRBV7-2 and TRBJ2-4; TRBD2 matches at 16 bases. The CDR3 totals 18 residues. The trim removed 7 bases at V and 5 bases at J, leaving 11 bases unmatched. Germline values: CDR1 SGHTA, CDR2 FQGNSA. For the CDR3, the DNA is TGTGCCAGCACCCGGGGACTAGCGGGGGGGAAATCCCAAAACATTCAGTACTTC. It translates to CASTRGLAGGKSQNIQYF.

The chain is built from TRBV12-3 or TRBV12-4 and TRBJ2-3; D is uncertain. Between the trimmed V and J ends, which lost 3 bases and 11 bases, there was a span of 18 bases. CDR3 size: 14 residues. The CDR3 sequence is CASSFRVTTDVQYF. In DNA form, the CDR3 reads TGTGCCAGCAGTTTCAGAGTGACCACAGATGTGCAGTATTTT.

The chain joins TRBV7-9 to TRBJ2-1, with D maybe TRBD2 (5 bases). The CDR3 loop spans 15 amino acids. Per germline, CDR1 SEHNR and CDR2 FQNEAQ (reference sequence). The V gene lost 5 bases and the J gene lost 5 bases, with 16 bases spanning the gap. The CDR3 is CASSPISGLDNEQFF. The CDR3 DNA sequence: TGTGCCAGCAGCCCCATAAGCGGTCTCGACAATGAGCAGTTCTTC.

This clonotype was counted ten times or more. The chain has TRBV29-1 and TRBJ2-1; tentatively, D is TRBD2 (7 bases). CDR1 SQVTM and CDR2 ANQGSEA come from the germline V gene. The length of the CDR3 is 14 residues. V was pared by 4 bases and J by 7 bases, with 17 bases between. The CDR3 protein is CSVARRGPGNEQFF. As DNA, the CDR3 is TGCAGCGTTGCGAGGCGGGGGCCGGGGAATGAGCAGTTCTTC.

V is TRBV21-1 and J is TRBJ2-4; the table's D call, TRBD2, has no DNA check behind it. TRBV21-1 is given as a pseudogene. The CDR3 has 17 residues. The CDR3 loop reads CASSKVGDREGKNIQYF. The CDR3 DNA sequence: TGTGCCAGCAGCAAAGTGGGGGACCGGGAGGGCAAAAACATTCAGTACTTC.

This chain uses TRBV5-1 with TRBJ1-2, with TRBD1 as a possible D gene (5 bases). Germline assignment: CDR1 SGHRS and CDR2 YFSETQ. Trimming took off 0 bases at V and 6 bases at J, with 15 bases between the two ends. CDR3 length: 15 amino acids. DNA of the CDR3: TGCGCCAGCAGCTTGGCCTTTAACTTAGGGGATGGCTACACCTTC. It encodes CASSLAFNLGDGYTF.

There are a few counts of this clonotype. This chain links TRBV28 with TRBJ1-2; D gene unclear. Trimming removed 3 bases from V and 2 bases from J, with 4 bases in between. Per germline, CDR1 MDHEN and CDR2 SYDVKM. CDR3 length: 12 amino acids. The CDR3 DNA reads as TGTGCCAGCAGTTTCGACAACTATGGCTACACCTTC. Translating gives CASSFDNYGYTF.

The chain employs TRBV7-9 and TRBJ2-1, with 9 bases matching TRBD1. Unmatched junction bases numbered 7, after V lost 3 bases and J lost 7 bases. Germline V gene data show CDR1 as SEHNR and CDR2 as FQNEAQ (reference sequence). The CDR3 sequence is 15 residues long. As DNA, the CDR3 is TGTGCCAGCAGCTTTCCCGGGACAGGGCGGAATGAGCAGTTCTTC. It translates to CASSFPGTGRNEQFF.